This T cell receptor beta chain was obtained from a study of T cells in localized non-small cell lung cancer. Sequenced by immunoSEQ multiplex PCR; TCRdb stores in-frame clones only, minus some. The repertoire holds 72,000 or so clones, with 86% as singletons. CDR1 is SEHNR, CDR2 FQNEAQ, per germline (reference sequence). CDR3 size: 14 residues. V was pared by 6 bases and J by 0 bases, with 11 bases between. As regards this clone: Its antigen is currently unknown.

Study-level points and caveats: In the blood, greater T cell density corresponded to longer overall survival. Of the tissues analyzed, uninvolved adjacent lung showed maximal T cell clonality, greater than tumor.

The source was peripheral blood, collected before any cancer treatment. The chain uses TRBV7-9 and TRBJ1-1; no firm D call. The clonotype was recovered from a male donor at least 60 years old with stage III squamous cell lung carcinoma. CDR3 sequence: CASSTVGMNTEAFF. For the CDR3, the DNA is TGTGCCAGCAGTACGGTAGGGATGAACACTGAAGCTTTCTTT.